This T cell receptor beta chain came from a study of T-cell reconstitution after alpha-beta-depleted transplantation in children. TCRbeta library construction was performed incorporating unique molecular identifiers. TCRdb fed the PCR reads into MiXCR, producing one record per CDR3 protein. The sample has 500,000 to 650,000 distinct CDR3 sequences, around 13% seen once. CDR3 length: 13 residues. The germline V gene has CDR1 ENHRY and CDR2 SYGVKD. Trimming removed 5 bases from V and 6 bases from J, with 14 bases in between. The gene calls are TRBV10-3 and TRBJ2-7, with D tentatively TRBD1 (6 bases). This TCR derives from a male patient between 10 and 17 years old who had a stem cell transplant for acute myeloid leukemia, so the T cells may come from the graft donor. Sequencing used PBMCs, mostly from graft donor cells, obtained 360 days after TCRalphabeta/CD19-depleted stem cell transplant. The CDR3 DNA reads as TGTGCCATCAGTACAGGGAAACTAGGCGAGCAGTACTTC. This encodes CAISTGKLGEQYF.